This TCR beta chain was found in a study of blood T cell repertoires in COVID-19. Study information: The analysed material was cDNA or gDNA that came from T cells, B-cell-depleted T cells, or PBMCs.

In the source study's methods: Amplification of reference gene primers was used by the study to estimate nucleated cell counts. Some clones are missing from TCRdb's copy, which holds only in-frame ones; the method was immunoSEQ multiplex PCR. V and J calls and clone size are as listed in that table; D and trimming were resolved from the DNA. The profile covers about 170,000 clones, with 65% to 85% appearing a single time and roughly 3% taken by the ten largest. From germline, CDR1 is MGHDK and CDR2 SYGVNS. The CDR3 extends over 16 amino acids. V was clipped by 2 bases and J by 5 bases; unmatched bases: 10.

The origin of this receptor is a human donor with acute or convalescent COVID-19. The donor label of this sample is uncertain. J is TRBJ2-5 and V is TRBV25-1; TRBD1 agrees at 8 bases. The sequenced sample was peripheral blood. Here the CDR3 reads CASSEASRGLMETQYF. The CDR3 region has the DNA TGTGCCAGCAGTGAAGCAAGCAGGGGGCTGATGGAGACCCAGTACTTC.